The 15 T cell receptor beta chains presented below share a single source sample, sequenced in a study of blood T cell repertoires in COVID-19. Produced via immunoSEQ multiplex PCR; TCRdb's table is partial and in-frame only. The sample has approximately 300,000 clones, around nine tenths seen once; the top ten hold 4.5% to 6.5%. What was sequenced was PBMCs or T cells enriched from blood (not recorded which). The receptor source for this set is a man aged 55 to 70 who had recovered from COVID-19.

J is TRBJ2-7 and V is TRBV29-1; the D gene is possibly TRBD1 (6 bases). CDR1 SQVTM and CDR2 ANQGSEA come from the germline V gene. The CDR3 runs to 15 residues. V lost 6 bases and J 2 bases, leaving 20 bases between the germline ends. For the CDR3, the DNA is TGCAGCGTAGAAAGGAAGTCGGACAGAGCCTACGAGCAGTACTTC. Amino acids: CSVERKSDRAYEQYF.

The J gene is TRBJ2-1, the V gene TRBV7-9; 15 bases are a match to TRBD2. This CDR3 has 17 amino acids. CDR1 and CDR2 (germline): SEHNR, FQNEAQ (reference sequence). Germline trimming cut 5 bases from V and 5 bases from J; bases unmatched to any gene: 7. The CDR3: CASSHGLAGGLDNEQFF. The CDR3 DNA is TGTGCCAGCAGCCACGGACTAGCGGGAGGGTTGGACAATGAGCAGTTCTTC.

The gene calls are TRBV14 and TRBJ1-4, with 10 bases that match TRBD1. The CDR3 consists of 15 residues. The V and J ends lost 4 bases and 3 bases, in that order; junction bases with no gene match: 2. The germline V gene encodes CDR1 SGHDN and CDR2 FVKESK. The CDR3 nucleotides are TGTGCCAGCAGCCGGGACAGGGGATCTAATGAAAAACTGTTTTTT. Encoded protein: CASSRDRGSNEKLFF. The entire variable domain, with the rest obtained from reference TRBV14 and TRBJ1-4, is as follows: EAGVTQFPSHSVIEKGQTVTLRCDPISGHDNLYWYRRVMGKEIKFLLHFVKESKQDESGMPNNRFLAERTGGTYSTLKVQPAELEDSGVYFCASSRDRGSNEKLFFGSGTQLSVL.

The chain uses TRBV5-6 and TRBJ1-5; 7 nucleotides agree with TRBD1. The V and J ends lost 3 bases and 0 bases, in that order; junction bases with no gene match: 6. The CDR3 contains 16 residues. CDR1 is SGHDT, CDR2 YYEEEE, per germline. This CDR3 is CASSSWTGISNQPQHF. CDR3 nucleotide sequence: TGTGCCAGCAGCTCTTGGACAGGCATTAGCAATCAGCCCCAGCATTTT.

The V gene is TRBV24-1, the J gene TRBJ1-3; TRBD1 matches at 7 bases. CDR1 KGHDR and CDR2 SFDVKD come from the germline V gene. With 4 bases clipped from V and 0 bases from J, the junction kept 5 bases outside the gene matches. This CDR3 spans 16 amino acids. CDR3 DNA sequence: TGTGCCACCAGTGACCCCGGACAGGACTCTGGAAACACCATATATTTT. This gives the protein CATSDPGQDSGNTIYF.

The CDR3, as DNA: TGTGCCAGCACCGACAGGGGTGGCAATCAGCCCCAGCATTTT. Translation: CASTDRGGNQPQHF. The chain has TRBV28 and TRBJ1-5; TRBD1 agrees at 8 bases. Germline V CDR1 and CDR2: MDHEN, SYDVKM. Germline trimming cut 7 bases from V and 2 bases from J; bases unmatched to any gene: 4. The CDR3 contains 14 residues.

This clone appeared a single time. The gene calls are TRBV5-4 and TRBJ2-7, with 9 nucleotides matching TRBD2. Germline V gene data show CDR1 as SGHNT and CDR2 as YYREEE (reference sequence). Germline trimming cut 3 bases from V and 7 bases from J; bases unmatched to any gene: 11. The CDR3 covers 15 residues. The CDR3 DNA follows: TGTGCCAGCAGCTCGAGAGTAGCGGGAGATCGGGAGCAGTACTTC. Encoded protein: CASSSRVAGDREQYF.

This clone was recorded once. This sequence joins TRBV5-5 and TRBJ2-7; 7 nucleotides line up with TRBD2. Germline V gives CDR1 SGHKS, CDR2 YYEKEE (reference sequence). J gave up 5 bases and V 3 bases, and 11 bases lay outside the gene matches. The CDR3 totals 15 residues. This chain's CDR3 is CASSSSGEGLNEQYF. The CDR3 nucleotides read TGTGCCAGCAGCTCCTCGGGGGAGGGGTTAAACGAGCAGTACTTC.

The chain couples TRBV27 to TRBJ2-7; TRBD2 aligns across 7 bases. Per the germline V gene, CDR1 is MNHEY and CDR2 is SMNVEV (reference sequence). The CDR3 has 13 amino acids. V shed 3 bases and J 6 bases; nucleotides not matched to a gene: 5. CDR3: CASSLGGLGEQYF. The CDR3 bases are TGTGCCAGCAGTTTGGGAGGGTTGGGCGAGCAGTACTTC.

CDR3 protein: CASSLELAGGAPYNEQFF. CDR3 sequence (DNA): TGTGCCAGCAGCTTAGAACTAGCGGGAGGGGCCCCCTACAATGAGCAGTTCTTC. The chain uses TRBV11-2 and TRBJ2-1, with 13 bases that match TRBD2. Trimming took 0 bases from V and 2 from J; bases not matched to a gene: 4. This CDR3 is built from 18 residues. Germline V CDR1 and CDR2: SGHAT, FQNNGV. The entire variable domain, with the rest obtained from reference TRBV11-2 and TRBJ2-1, is as follows: EAGVAQSPRYKIIEKRQSVAFWCNPISGHATLYWYQQILGQGPKLLIQFQNNGVVDDSQLPKDRFSAERLKGVDSTLKIQPAKLEDSAVYLCASSLELAGGAPYNEQFFGPGTRLTVL.

This chain joins TRBV3-1 (or the pseudogene TRBV3-2) and TRBJ2-3, with 7 bases that match TRBD2. Germline assignment: CDR1 LGHDT and CDR2 YNNKEL (reference sequence). The CDR3 length is 17 residues. With 4 bases clipped from V and 2 bases from J, the junction kept 12 bases outside the gene matches. The chain's CDR3 is CASSLALGRGYTDTQYF. The CDR3 nucleotides are TGTGCCAGCAGCCTCGCCCTGGGGAGGGGATACACAGATACGCAGTATTTT.

The chain carries TRBV6-5 and TRBJ1-4; TRBD1 matches 7 bases. Germline trimming cut 0 bases from V and 7 bases from J; bases unmatched to any gene: 8. This CDR3 has 16 amino acids. CDR1 is MNHEY, CDR2 SVGAGI, per germline. CDR3 nucleotide sequence: TGTGCCAGCAGTTACTCTACAGGGGCCCTTGGTGAAAAACTGTTTTTT. This sequence encodes CASSYSTGALGEKLFF.

Of note for this clone: Other DNA sequences in this specimen translate into the identical CDR3. The rearrangement uses TRBV28 and TRBJ1-2; D is unclear. Germline lookup yields CDR1 MDHEN and CDR2 SYDVKM. The germline V and J ends were trimmed by 4 bases and 8 bases, with 11 bases remaining between them. CDR3 length: 12 residues. The CDR3 is CASSSPGYGYTF. CDR3 coding DNA: TGTGCCAGCAGTTCCCCGGGGTACGGCTACACCTTC.

Comments on this clone: At one boundary the junction diverges from the germline segment, which might be a read error. The gene calls are TRBV5-1 and TRBJ1-2; the match to TRBD1 covers 9 bases. Germline loops: CDR1 SGHRS, CDR2 YFSETQ. CDR3 size: 14 residues. This CDR3 is CASSLIEQGAPPSF. The CDR3 DNA reads TGCGCCAGCAGCTTAATTGAACAGGGGGCTCCCCCATCCTTC.

J is TRBJ1-2 and V is TRBV28; D gene ambiguous. V lost 4 bases, J lost 8 bases, and 14 bases lay in between. Germline CDR1 and CDR2: MDHEN and SYDVKM. CDR3 length: 13 residues. CDR3 loop: CASSSPPRWGYTF. CDR3 DNA: TGTGCCAGCAGTTCGCCGCCTCGGTGGGGCTACACCTTC.